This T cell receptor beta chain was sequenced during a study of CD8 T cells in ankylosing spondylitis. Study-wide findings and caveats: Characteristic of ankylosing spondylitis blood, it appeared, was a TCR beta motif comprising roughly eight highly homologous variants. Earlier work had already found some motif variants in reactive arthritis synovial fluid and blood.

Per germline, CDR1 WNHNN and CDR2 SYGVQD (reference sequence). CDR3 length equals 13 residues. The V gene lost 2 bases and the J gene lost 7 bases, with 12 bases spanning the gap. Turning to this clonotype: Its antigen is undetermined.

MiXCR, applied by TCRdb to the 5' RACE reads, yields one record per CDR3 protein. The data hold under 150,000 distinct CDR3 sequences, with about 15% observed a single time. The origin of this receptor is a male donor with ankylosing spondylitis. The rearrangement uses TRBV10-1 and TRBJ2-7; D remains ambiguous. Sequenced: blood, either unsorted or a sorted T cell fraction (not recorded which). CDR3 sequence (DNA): TGCGCCAGCAGTGAGCCCGGAGTTCGGGAGCAGTACTTC. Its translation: CASSEPGVREQYF.